These T cell receptor beta chains were read from a single sample in a study of human T cells and chemical hapten exposure. TCRdb recomputed calls from the RACE reads with MiXCR, one row per CDR3 protein. Altogether more than 85,000 distinct CDR3 sequences are present, approximately 10% being singletons, with the ten largest covering 2.2%. The sequencing here drew on whole blood, taken in connection with sensitization to the hapten diphenylcyclopropenone (DPC). The source is a man aged 40-49 years with alopecia areata. Some clones in this sample may be carry-over from other donors' samples. Both conserved end residues are part of each CDR3. The order of the fields is V gene, J gene, D gene, clone size, CDR3 DNA, CDR3 protein. The D gene is left open where the match is weak. Part of the rows lack a size; the others show once, few, many or a class for expanded clones.

>TRBV20-1|TRBJ2-2|TRBD2|.
TGCAGTGCTAGAGTGGGTAGCGGGAGATATACCGGGGAGCTGTTTTTT
CSARVGSGRYTGELFF
>TRBV29-1|TRBJ2-7|.|.
TGCAGTGCAATCCTCCGACCGCACGAGCAGTACTTC
CSAILRPHEQYF
>TRBV20-1|TRBJ2-7|TRBD2|few
TGCAGTGCCCGCTTGCCGGTAACTAGCGGAGACGAGCAGTACTTC
CSARLPVTSGDEQYF
>TRBV7-8|TRBJ1-2|.|.
TGTGCCAGCAGCTTAGATTTGCCAGGGTCCTATGGCTACACCTTC
CASSLDLPGSYGYTF
>TRBV18|TRBJ2-1|TRBD2|few
TGTGCCAGCTCACCCCGGGAGGGATCCTACAATGAGCAGTTCTTC
CASSPREGSYNEQFF
>TRBV29-1|TRBJ1-2|TRBD1|.
TGCAGCGTTCGGGACAGAGGGCCCAAAAACTATGGCTACACCTTC
CSVRDRGPKNYGYTF
>TRBV29-1|TRBJ1-1|TRBD1|few
TGCAGCGTTGTTTGGGGACAGGGGGCTGAAGCTTTCTTT
CSVVWGQGAEAFF
>TRBV12-3/TRBV12-4|TRBJ1-2|TRBD1|few
TGTGCCAGCAGCCGGGACAGAGACTATGGCTACACCTTC
CASSRDRDYGYTF
>TRBV7-2|TRBJ2-3|TRBD2|.
TGTGCCAGCAGCTTAGTCGGCGGGAGGCGCACAGATACGCAGTATTTT
CASSLVGGRRTDTQYF
>TRBV19|TRBJ1-5|.|few
TGTGCCAGTACCCAAGAAGGGGTACAGCCCCAGCATTTT
CASTQEGVQPQHF
>TRBV7-2|TRBJ2-5|TRBD1|many
TGTGCCAGCACTAGGGCAGGGGGAAGGGGAGAGACCCAGTACTTC
CASTRAGGRGETQYF
>TRBV11-2|TRBJ2-3|.|.
TGTGCCAGCAGCTTAGATGGAGTAATAACTCAAACAGATACGCAGTATTTT
CASSLDGVITQTDTQYF
>TRBV6-5|TRBJ1-1|TRBD1|.
TGTGCCAGCAGGGGTCAGGAGACAGGGGTGAACACTGAAGCTTTCTTT
CASRGQETGVNTEAFF
>TRBV11-2|TRBJ1-1|.|.
TGTGCCAGCAGCTTTTGGCAAAACACTGAAGCTTTCTTT
CASSFWQNTEAFF
>TRBV28|TRBJ1-2|TRBD1|.
TGTGCCAGCAGTTACGGACAGGGGGGAAGATATGGCTACACCTTC
CASSYGQGGRYGYTF
>TRBV18|TRBJ1-1|TRBD1|few
TGTGCCAGCTCACCACCAACAGGGGCTGAAGCTTTCTTT
CASSPPTGAEAFF
>TRBV7-2|TRBJ2-5|TRBD2|.
TGTGCCAGCAGCTTAGGACCGGGGGGAGAGACCCAGTACTTC
CASSLGPGGETQYF
>TRBV7-9|TRBJ1-2|.|.
TGTGCCAGCAGCGTACGAACCCCTTTGGGAGGGGAAAACTATGGCTACACCTTC
CASSVRTPLGGENYGYTF
>TRBV27|TRBJ1-2|.|few
TGTGCCAGCAGTCCTGGACAGAACTATGGCTACACCTTC
CASSPGQNYGYTF
>TRBV28|TRBJ2-3|TRBD2|.
TGTGCCAGCAGAATCGCCGGGGGACTAGCGGGCACAGATACGCAGTATTTT
CASRIAGGLAGTDTQYF
>TRBV12-3/TRBV12-4|TRBJ2-1|.|.
TGTGCCAGCAGCCGAGACTTAGAGCAGTTCTTC
CASSRDLEQFF
>TRBV20-1|TRBJ2-3|TRBD1|once
TGCAGTGCTAGAATGGCTAGGACAGGTACGCAGTATTTT
CSARMARTGTQYF
>TRBV4-3|TRBJ2-6|.|many
TGCGCCAGCAGCGATAGACCCATCTCTGGGGCCAACGTCCTGACTTTC
CASSDRPISGANVLTF
>TRBV28|TRBJ1-6|TRBD1|.
TGTGCCAGCAGTTTATTCGAGGGACAGTATAATTCACCCCTCCACTTT
CASSLFEGQYNSPLHF
>TRBV28|TRBJ2-7|.|few
TGTGCCAGCAGTTTATTGTCCTACGAGCAGTACTTC
CASSLLSYEQYF
>TRBV7-2|TRBJ2-3|.|few
TGTGCCAGCAGCTCCTCCCCTATAATACACGGGCAGTATTTT
CASSSSPIIHGQYF
>TRBV7-9|TRBJ1-5|.|few
TGTGCCAGCAGCTTAGCTGGGGATGAGCGTCAGCCCCAGCATTTT
CASSLAGDERQPQHF
>TRBV7-9|TRBJ2-2|.|few
TGTGCCAGCAGCCCCCTAATTACCCTGAACACCGGGGAGCTGTTTTTT
CASSPLITLNTGELFF
>TRBV10-3|TRBJ1-1|.|many
TGTGCCATCAGAGGTGACAGGGAAGCTTTCTTT
CAIRGDREAFF
>TRBV5-1|TRBJ2-2|.|few
TGCGCCAGCAGCGAGCAGGGAGAAGGAGGGACCGGGGAGCTGTTTTTT
CASSEQGEGGTGELFF
>TRBV11-3|TRBJ2-1|.|.
TGTGCCACCGCGGGACGCAATGAGCAGTTCTTC
CATAGRNEQFF
>TRBV24-1|TRBJ2-2|.|few
TGTGCCACCAGTGGGGCCATGGCCGGGGAGCTGTTTTTT
CATSGAMAGELFF
>TRBV3-1|TRBJ1-4|TRBD1|many
TGTGCCAGCAGCCAAGTGACAGGGGATGAAAAACTGTTTTTT
CASSQVTGDEKLFF
>TRBV10-3|TRBJ1-4|TRBD1|many
TGTGCCATCTCGGACAGGGAGGGTGAAAAACTGTTTTTT
CAISDREGEKLFF
>TRBV6-5|TRBJ2-3|.|few
TGTGCCAGCAGGGGGGGCACAGATACGCAGTATTTT
CASRGGTDTQYF
>TRBV6-2/TRBV6-3|TRBJ2-3|.|many
TGTGCCAGCAGCCCTATACTAAAGCTTTTAACAGATACGCAGTATTTT
CASSPILKLLTDTQYF
>TRBV4-1|TRBJ2-1|TRBD2|few
TGCGCCAGCAGCCCCAAAAGCCCCCCCGCGCGGAGCGGGAGTAGTTATGAGCAGTTCTTC
CASSPKSPPARSGSSYEQFF
>TRBV28|TRBJ1-2|TRBD1|few
TGTGCCAGCAGTTTGATGTGGACAGGGGGCCCTTGGTATGGCTACACCTTC
CASSLMWTGGPWYGYTF
>TRBV12-3/TRBV12-4|TRBJ1-5|TRBD1|many
TGTGCCAGCAGTTGGGGGACAGGAACAAATCAGCCCCAGCATTTT
CASSWGTGTNQPQHF
>TRBV5-1|TRBJ2-3|.|.
TGCGCCAGCAGCCCGGACGGCACAGATACGCAGTATTTT
CASSPDGTDTQYF
>TRBV12-3/TRBV12-4|TRBJ2-3|.|few
TGTGCCAGCAGTGCTCACGCCACAGATACGCAGTATTTT
CASSAHATDTQYF
>TRBV5-4|TRBJ2-2|TRBD2|few
TGTGCCAGCAGCCAAGACCCTATGACTAGCGGGAGAATTGTCGGGGAGCTGTTTTTT
CASSQDPMTSGRIVGELFF
>TRBV5-1|TRBJ2-5|.|many
TGCGCCAGCAGCTTCACCTGGGGACCACAAGAGACCCAGTACTTC
CASSFTWGPQETQYF
>TRBV7-3|TRBJ2-1|TRBD2|.
TGTGCCAGCAGCCGCACGGGGACTAGCGGGACTAGTCGGTTCTTC
CASSRTGTSGTSRFF
>TRBV12-3/TRBV12-4|TRBJ2-5|TRBD2|few
TGTACCAGCAGTTTCGGGACTAGCGGGCCCCAAGAGACCCAGTACTTC
CTSSFGTSGPQETQYF
>TRBV12-3/TRBV12-4|TRBJ1-4|.|.
TGTGCCAGCAGTTTTCATTCAGGGAGGGATGAAAAACTGTTTTTT
CASSFHSGRDEKLFF